A selection of T cell receptor beta chains follows, all from one sample in a study of cytomegalovirus exposure and HLA in healthy donors. The data were produced by immunoSEQ multiplex PCR, yet TCRdb's version contains in-frame clones alone and is incomplete. This sample has some 130,000 clones, with over 65% found just once. The sample was PBMCs. The receptor set was obtained from a man aged 35 to 55 in good health and CMV-seronegative. The CDR3 runs from the conserved cysteine through the conserved F or W. Fields, in order: V gene, D gene, clone size, J gene, CDR3 DNA, CDR3 protein. D genes are given only for firm matches. Clone size is given for some rows only: seen once, a few or many times, or a class if the clone is expanded.

V: TRBV6-4; D: -; size: once; J: TRBJ2-1; DNA: TGTGCCAGCAGTGAGTCAGGAGAGGGCAATGAGCAGTTCTTC; CDR3: CASSESGEGNEQFF
V: TRBV25-1; D: -; size: -; J: TRBJ1-4; DNA: TGTGCCAGCAGTGATACGGAGGGGATGTTAGGAAAACTGTTTTTT; CDR3: CASSDTEGMLGKLFF
V: TRBV7-8; D: TRBD2; size: -; J: TRBJ2-7; DNA: TGTGCCAGCAGCTTAGAGAGGGCTAGCGGGACCTACGAGCAGTACTTC; CDR3: CASSLERASGTYEQYF
V: TRBV7-9; D: -; size: -; J: TRBJ2-7; DNA: TGTGCCAGCAGCTCTACCTACGAGCAGTACTTC; CDR3: CASSSTYEQYF
V: TRBV18; D: -; size: -; J: TRBJ2-6; DNA: TGTGCCAGCTCACCAGTCAGCTCTGGGGCCAACGTCCTGACTTTC; CDR3: CASSPVSSGANVLTF
V: TRBV6-5; D: -; size: -; J: TRBJ2-7; DNA: TGTGCCAGCAGTTATTCGGCAGGGTACGAGCAGTACTTC; CDR3: CASSYSAGYEQYF
V: TRBV7-2; D: -; size: -; J: TRBJ1-1; DNA: TGTGCCAGCACCCGGGGGATGAACACTGAAGCTTTCTTT; CDR3: CASTRGMNTEAFF
V: TRBV5-1; D: -; size: -; J: TRBJ2-5; DNA: TGCGCCAGCAGCTTTGGGACACTCCAAGAGACCCAGTACTTC; CDR3: CASSFGTLQETQYF
V: TRBV5-5; D: TRBD1; size: -; J: TRBJ1-1; DNA: TGTGCCAGCAGCCCTAGGACAGGGTCTGAAGCTTTCTTT; CDR3: CASSPRTGSEAFF
V: TRBV5-1; D: TRBD1; size: -; J: TRBJ2-7; DNA: TGCGCCAGCAGCTTGACCCCTTGGACAGGGAGCTCCTACGAGCAGTACTTC; CDR3: CASSLTPWTGSSYEQYF
V: TRBV27; D: -; size: -; J: TRBJ2-5; DNA: TGTGCCAGCAGTTTATCGGGGCGCAGTGAAGAGACCCAGTACTTC; CDR3: CASSLSGRSEETQYF
V: TRBV10-3; D: TRBD2; size: -; J: TRBJ2-7; DNA: TGTGCCAAAGGACTAGCGGGTAGCCACGAGCAGTACTTC; CDR3: CAKGLAGSHEQYF
V: TRBV4-3; D: TRBD1; size: few; J: TRBJ2-1; DNA: TGCGCCAGCAGCCAAGCCGACAGGGGGCGCGGGGATGAGCAGTTCTTC; CDR3: CASSQADRGRGDEQFF
V: TRBV18; D: TRBD1; size: once; J: TRBJ2-7; DNA: TGTGCCAGCTCACAGGACAGGGCCGAGCAGTACTTC; CDR3: CASSQDRAEQYF
V: TRBV4-3; D: TRBD2; size: -; J: TRBJ2-7; DNA: TGCGCCAGCAGCCAAGATCAGCGGGGGAGAACCTACGAGCAGTACTTC; CDR3: CASSQDQRGRTYEQYF
V: TRBV6-1; D: TRBD1; size: -; J: TRBJ1-2; DNA: TGTGCCAGCAGTGCCAGGGGGCTGGACTATGGCTACACCTTC; CDR3: CASSARGLDYGYTF
V: TRBV7-2; D: TRBD2; size: -; J: TRBJ2-3; DNA: TGTGCCAGCAGCCCGGGACTAGCGGGTGGGGCAGATACGCAGTATTTT; CDR3: CASSPGLAGGADTQYF
V: TRBV27; D: TRBD2; size: -; J: TRBJ2-6; DNA: TGTGCCAGCAGTTTTTTGGAACCTAGCGGGGATGGGGCCAACGTCCTGACTTTC; CDR3: CASSFLEPSGDGANVLTF
V: TRBV28; D: TRBD2; size: -; J: TRBJ2-1; DNA: TGTGCCAGCAGTCTCGGACTAGCGGTGGGCGACAATGAGCAGTTCTTC; CDR3: CASSLGLAVGDNEQFF
V: TRBV7-2; D: TRBD2; size: -; J: TRBJ2-7; DNA: TGTGCCAGCAGCTACGCCGGGGAGCGGGGGCTTTCCTACGAGCAGTACTTC; CDR3: CASSYAGERGLSYEQYF
V: TRBV28; D: -; size: -; J: TRBJ1-3; DNA: TGTGCCAGCCGACCTGGGGCAGGGGTTGGAAACACCATATATTTT; CDR3: CASRPGAGVGNTIYF
V: TRBV9; D: -; size: -; J: TRBJ1-1; DNA: TGTGCCAGCAGCGCCCAAACGGGGGGGAACACTGAAGCTTTCTTT; CDR3: CASSAQTGGNTEAFF
V: TRBV5-1; D: -; size: -; J: TRBJ2-1; DNA: TGCGCCAGCAGCTTGCCGGGCGGGGGCGATGAGCAGTTCTTC; CDR3: CASSLPGGGDEQFF
V: TRBV28; D: TRBD2; size: -; J: TRBJ2-1; DNA: TGTGCCAGCAGTAGACTAGCGGGAGGGAATAGGGAGCAGTTCTTC; CDR3: CASSRLAGGNREQFF
V: TRBV5-6; D: -; size: -; J: TRBJ2-7; DNA: TGTGCCAGCAGCAGAGTTGGGAGCTCCTACGAGCAGTACTTC; CDR3: CASSRVGSSYEQYF
V: TRBV7-9; D: -; size: -; J: TRBJ1-4; DNA: TGTGCCAGCAGCTACGACAGCCGCAATGAAAAACTGTTTTTT; CDR3: CASSYDSRNEKLFF
V: TRBV5-1; D: TRBD1; size: -; J: TRBJ1-2; DNA: TGCGCCAGCAGCTTAACGGGACAGGGTTTCTATGGCTACACCTTC; CDR3: CASSLTGQGFYGYTF
V: TRBV10-3; D: TRBD2; size: few; J: TRBJ2-5; DNA: TGTGCCATCAGGGGAGGGGAGGAGACCCAGTACTTC; CDR3: CAIRGGEETQYF
V: TRBV9; D: TRBD1; size: once; J: TRBJ2-5; DNA: TGTGCCAGCAGCGCGGACAGGGGGCTGGAGACCCAGTACTTC; CDR3: CASSADRGLETQYF
V: TRBV6-6; D: TRBD2; size: -; J: TRBJ2-7; DNA: TGTGCCAGCAGGCAAAGCGGGGGAATCTACGAGCAGTACTTC; CDR3: CASRQSGGIYEQYF
V: TRBV30; D: TRBD2; size: -; J: TRBJ2-7; DNA: TGTGCCTGGAGTGACCAGACTAGCGGAGATATAGGCTCCTACGAGCAGTACTTC; CDR3: CAWSDQTSGDIGSYEQYF
V: TRBV10-3; D: TRBD2; size: -; J: TRBJ2-7; DNA: TGTGCCATCAGGGCGGGACTAGCGGGAGCCGAGCAGTACTTC; CDR3: CAIRAGLAGAEQYF
V: TRBV5-6; D: TRBD1; size: -; J: TRBJ1-2; DNA: TGTGCCAGCAGCATCCGGGACAGACCTCGCTATGGCTACACCTTC; CDR3: CASSIRDRPRYGYTF
V: TRBV6-1; D: TRBD1; size: -; J: TRBJ2-1; DNA: TGTGCCAGCAGTCTGGACAGGGGGTATCTAAATGAGCAGTTCTTC; CDR3: CASSLDRGYLNEQFF
V: TRBV4-2; D: -; size: -; J: TRBJ1-5; DNA: TGTGCCAGCAGCCAGGGGGGTCTCGGCAATCAGCCCCAGCATTTT; CDR3: CASSQGGLGNQPQHF
V: TRBV7-2; D: -; size: -; J: TRBJ1-1; DNA: TGTGCCAGCAGCCCATCCACAGGGTTAGCTTTCTTT; CDR3: CASSPSTGLAFF
V: TRBV4-1; D: TRBD2; size: -; J: TRBJ2-1; DNA: TGCGCCAGCAGCCAAGACCCAAGCATTAGCGGGGTGGGGTACAATGAGCAGTTCTTC; CDR3: CASSQDPSISGVGYNEQFF
V: TRBV2; D: -; size: -; J: TRBJ2-6; DNA: TGTGCCAGCAGGACGCAGGGAACCGGGGCCAACGTCCTGACTTTC; CDR3: CASRTQGTGANVLTF
V: TRBV5-6; D: -; size: -; J: TRBJ2-2; DNA: TGTGCCAGCAGCGGACTCGACGGGGAGCTGTTTTTT; CDR3: CASSGLDGELFF
V: TRBV2; D: -; size: -; J: TRBJ2-5; DNA: TGTGCCAGCAGTGAAATGCCACGGTCCCACTTC; CDR3: CASSEMPRSHF
V: TRBV2; D: -; size: few; J: TRBJ2-1; DNA: TGTGCCAGCAGTATGGACATGAATGAGCAGTTCTTC; CDR3: CASSMDMNEQFF
V: TRBV28; D: TRBD2; size: -; J: TRBJ2-1; DNA: TGTGCCAGCAGTTTTACTAGCGGCTCCTACAATGAGCAGTTCTTC; CDR3: CASSFTSGSYNEQFF
V: TRBV18; D: TRBD1; size: -; J: TRBJ2-3; DNA: TGTGCCAGCTCTCCGACAGGGACGACAGATACGCAGTATTTT; CDR3: CASSPTGTTDTQYF
V: TRBV25-1; D: TRBD2; size: few; J: TRBJ2-1; DNA: TGTGCCAGCAGTGAAGTTAGCGGGGGGGTGCTATACAATGAGCAGTTCTTC; CDR3: CASSEVSGGVLYNEQFF
V: TRBV5-1; D: TRBD1; size: -; J: TRBJ1-6; DNA: TGCGCCAGCAGCAAGGAACCAGGGGGTGGTAATTCACCCCTCCACTTT; CDR3: CASSKEPGGGNSPLHF
V: TRBV7-9; D: -; size: -; J: TRBJ2-7; DNA: TGTTCCAGCAGCGCCGACAGCTACGAGCAGTACTTC; CDR3: CSSSADSYEQYF
V: TRBV18; D: -; size: -; J: TRBJ2-7; DNA: TGTGCCAGCTCACCCGCATCTAGCGGAACAGGGTACGAGCAGTACTTC; CDR3: CASSPASSGTGYEQYF
V: TRBV7-9; D: TRBD2; size: once; J: TRBJ2-7; DNA: TGTGCCAGCAGCTATTGGACTAGCGGGAGCTCCTACGAGCAGTACTTC; CDR3: CASSYWTSGSSYEQYF
V: TRBV19; D: -; size: -; J: TRBJ2-1; DNA: TGTGCCAGTAGTTTAACTTTTCCCTACAATGAGCAGTTCTTC; CDR3: CASSLTFPYNEQFF
V: TRBV21-1; D: -; size: few; J: TRBJ1-5; DNA: TGTGCCAGCAGCCCATTGTCTTACAGGGGTCCTCAGCCCCAGCATTTT; CDR3: CASSPLSYRGPQPQHF
V: TRBV28; D: TRBD1; size: few; J: TRBJ2-3; DNA: TGTGCCAGCAGAACCCGGGACAGGGCGCCAGATACGCAGTATTTT; CDR3: CASRTRDRAPDTQYF
V: TRBV9; D: TRBD2; size: -; J: TRBJ2-2; DNA: TGTGCCAGCAGCCCCCGGGGGAGGGCGACCGGGGAGCTGTTTTTT; CDR3: CASSPRGRATGELFF